Listed below are T cell receptor beta chains from one sample, sequenced in a study of T-cell reconstitution after alpha-beta-depleted transplantation in children. TCRdb reanalysed the PCR reads using MiXCR and keeps one entry per CDR3 protein. This sample has around 440,000 distinct CDR3 sequences, with more than 9% found just once. Source: PBMCs, taken before TCRalphabeta/CD19-depleted stem cell transplant. The receptor source for this set is a child aged 2 to 15 with inherited bone marrow failure, due to receive a stem cell transplant. Both conserved end residues are part of each CDR3. Fields, in order: J gene, V gene, CDR3 length, clone size, CDR3 protein. Only part of the rows carry a size: once, few, many, or a class if the clone is expanded.

j_call: TRBJ1-2
v_call: TRBV12-3/TRBV12-4
cdr3_length: 13
clone_size: many
cdr3_aa: CASRVDRGSGYTF

j_call: TRBJ2-1
v_call: TRBV10-3
cdr3_length: 12
clone_size: many
cdr3_aa: CAISGMNNEQFF

j_call: TRBJ2-7
v_call: TRBV6-2/TRBV6-3
cdr3_length: 14
clone_size: few
cdr3_aa: CASSYHEGSYEQYF

j_call: TRBJ2-1
v_call: TRBV25-1
cdr3_length: 15
clone_size: many
cdr3_aa: CASSDRGRRDNEQFF

j_call: TRBJ2-7
v_call: TRBV2
cdr3_length: 14
clone_size: many
cdr3_aa: CASSEEREINEQYF

j_call: TRBJ1-5
v_call: TRBV7-8
cdr3_length: 14
clone_size: -
cdr3_aa: CASSWGRVNQPQHF

j_call: TRBJ1-5
v_call: TRBV15
cdr3_length: 14
clone_size: many
cdr3_aa: CATSSTGWNQPQHF

j_call: TRBJ2-7
v_call: TRBV3-1
cdr3_length: 15
clone_size: few
cdr3_aa: CASSQGAGGPDEQYF

j_call: TRBJ2-1
v_call: TRBV29-1
cdr3_length: 15
clone_size: many
cdr3_aa: CSVQTGLAGLGEQFF

j_call: TRBJ1-2
v_call: TRBV12-3/TRBV12-4
cdr3_length: 11
clone_size: -
cdr3_aa: CASILVDGYTF

j_call: TRBJ2-7
v_call: TRBV4-2
cdr3_length: 12
clone_size: many
cdr3_aa: CASSQTTYEQYF

j_call: TRBJ2-5
v_call: TRBV24-1
cdr3_length: 15
clone_size: many
cdr3_aa: CATSRPGAAQETQYF

j_call: TRBJ1-1
v_call: TRBV6-5
cdr3_length: 14
clone_size: many
cdr3_aa: CASNPQGKNTEAFF

j_call: TRBJ2-7
v_call: TRBV24-1
cdr3_length: 16
clone_size: few
cdr3_aa: CATSDPTGTGSYEQYF

j_call: TRBJ2-1
v_call: TRBV7-2
cdr3_length: 14
clone_size: -
cdr3_aa: CASSLLTGRNEQFF

j_call: TRBJ1-3
v_call: TRBV19
cdr3_length: 17
clone_size: -
cdr3_aa: CASSIVPPGQRGDTIYF

j_call: TRBJ2-1
v_call: TRBV6-5
cdr3_length: 17
clone_size: few
cdr3_aa: CASSYSVASGIYNEQFF

j_call: TRBJ2-3
v_call: TRBV29-1
cdr3_length: 12
clone_size: many
cdr3_aa: CTSDGGTDTQYF

j_call: TRBJ2-1
v_call: TRBV7-9
cdr3_length: 14
clone_size: many
cdr3_aa: CASSFPAFGNEQFF

j_call: TRBJ2-7
v_call: TRBV4-3
cdr3_length: 15
clone_size: few
cdr3_aa: CASSQEVKGVGEQYF

j_call: TRBJ2-2
v_call: TRBV24-1
cdr3_length: 19
clone_size: many
cdr3_aa: CATSDFQTGAGSRAGELFF

j_call: TRBJ2-7
v_call: TRBV20-1
cdr3_length: 15
clone_size: -
cdr3_aa: CSARRAAGEQREQYF

j_call: TRBJ2-2
v_call: TRBV9
cdr3_length: 16
clone_size: many
cdr3_aa: CASSVAGQVDTGELFF

j_call: TRBJ2-1
v_call: TRBV5-4
cdr3_length: 15
clone_size: once
cdr3_aa: CASSPDREAGNEQFF

j_call: TRBJ2-3
v_call: TRBV18
cdr3_length: 13
clone_size: -
cdr3_aa: CASSPEYSDTQYF

j_call: TRBJ2-2
v_call: TRBV20-1
cdr3_length: 15
clone_size: many
cdr3_aa: CSARTSGSFTGELFF

j_call: TRBJ2-1
v_call: TRBV2
cdr3_length: 15
clone_size: many
cdr3_aa: CASSGHQSSYNEQFF

j_call: TRBJ1-1
v_call: TRBV11-2
cdr3_length: 18
clone_size: many
cdr3_aa: CASSSLPGPRQSMTEAFF

j_call: TRBJ1-4
v_call: TRBV19
cdr3_length: 13
clone_size: -
cdr3_aa: CASSLALDEKLFF

j_call: TRBJ1-1
v_call: TRBV5-1
cdr3_length: 13
clone_size: many
cdr3_aa: CATHRAPETEAFF

j_call: TRBJ2-3
v_call: TRBV4-3
cdr3_length: 13
clone_size: many
cdr3_aa: CASSQDLGYTQYF

j_call: TRBJ2-3
v_call: TRBV3-1
cdr3_length: 16
clone_size: many
cdr3_aa: CASSYHPGGGTDTQYF

j_call: TRBJ1-3
v_call: TRBV4-1
cdr3_length: 18
clone_size: many
cdr3_aa: CASSRDEGPLYSGNTIYF

j_call: TRBJ2-1
v_call: TRBV29-1
cdr3_length: 13
clone_size: many
cdr3_aa: CSVGASGINEQFF

j_call: TRBJ2-4
v_call: TRBV20-1
cdr3_length: 16
clone_size: many
cdr3_aa: CSARGQLAGVHNIQYF

j_call: TRBJ2-2
v_call: TRBV2
cdr3_length: 13
clone_size: -
cdr3_aa: CASTAERTGELFF

j_call: TRBJ2-1
v_call: TRBV20-1
cdr3_length: 13
clone_size: -
cdr3_aa: CSARAPTRNEQFF

j_call: TRBJ2-7
v_call: TRBV6-1
cdr3_length: 15
clone_size: -
cdr3_aa: CASSDRDRAYYEQYF

j_call: TRBJ2-2
v_call: TRBV7-9
cdr3_length: 15
clone_size: many
cdr3_aa: CASSSPGQAIGELFF

j_call: TRBJ2-7
v_call: TRBV7-9
cdr3_length: 11
clone_size: many
cdr3_aa: CASSLAAEQYF

j_call: TRBJ2-3
v_call: TRBV16
cdr3_length: 15
clone_size: -
cdr3_aa: CASSQSAASTDTQYF

j_call: TRBJ2-3
v_call: TRBV30
cdr3_length: 16
clone_size: many
cdr3_aa: CAWSDSGSLLGDTQYF

j_call: TRBJ1-5
v_call: TRBV9
cdr3_length: 19
clone_size: many
cdr3_aa: CASSVVPGWFRLSNQPQHF

j_call: TRBJ2-7
v_call: TRBV24-1
cdr3_length: 11
clone_size: -
cdr3_aa: CATTAPGEQYF

j_call: TRBJ2-1
v_call: TRBV27
cdr3_length: 16
clone_size: once
cdr3_aa: CASSPDPGLEYNEQFF

j_call: TRBJ2-2
v_call: TRBV7-2
cdr3_length: 17
clone_size: once
cdr3_aa: CASIAEGGARNTGELFF

j_call: TRBJ2-5
v_call: TRBV12-3/TRBV12-4
cdr3_length: 16
clone_size: many
cdr3_aa: CASSLAPQGIGETQYF

j_call: TRBJ2-1
v_call: TRBV13
cdr3_length: 14
clone_size: many
cdr3_aa: CASSPAYPYNEQFF

j_call: TRBJ2-2
v_call: TRBV2
cdr3_length: 19
clone_size: many
cdr3_aa: CASSERQTALPPNTGELFF

j_call: TRBJ2-3
v_call: TRBV20-1
cdr3_length: 14
clone_size: -
cdr3_aa: CSAIKRELRYTQYF